The clone carrying this TCR beta chain appeared many times. This record comes from a study of breast tumors, draining lymph nodes, adjacent tissues. TCRdb ran MiXCR on the multiplex PCR reads and lists one entry per CDR3 protein. The top ten hold roughly 1.2% of the sample, which has approximately 100,000 distinct CDR3 sequences, 21% seen once. The CDR3 contains 12 residues. Germline loops: CDR1 SNHLY, CDR2 FYNNEI. V lost 6 bases and J 1 base, leaving 7 bases between the germline ends. Samples came from axillary lymph nodes draining the breast cancer. V is TRBV2 and J is TRBJ2-7, with D uncertain. The TCR sequence derives from a female donor with breast cancer. Some clones in this sample may be carry-over from other donors' samples. Sequenced input: axillary lymph node tissue. The CDR3 loop reads CASRRQSYEQYF. The DNA of the CDR3 is TGTGCCAGCAGGCGACAATCCTACGAGCAGTACTTC. The whole variable domain, filled in from reference TRBV2 and TRBJ2-7, reads EPEVTQTPSHQVTQMGQEVILRCVPISNHLYFYWYRQILGQKVEFLVSFYNNEISEKSEIFDDQFSVERPDGSNFTLKIRSTKLEDSAMYFCASRRQSYEQYFGPGTRLTVT.